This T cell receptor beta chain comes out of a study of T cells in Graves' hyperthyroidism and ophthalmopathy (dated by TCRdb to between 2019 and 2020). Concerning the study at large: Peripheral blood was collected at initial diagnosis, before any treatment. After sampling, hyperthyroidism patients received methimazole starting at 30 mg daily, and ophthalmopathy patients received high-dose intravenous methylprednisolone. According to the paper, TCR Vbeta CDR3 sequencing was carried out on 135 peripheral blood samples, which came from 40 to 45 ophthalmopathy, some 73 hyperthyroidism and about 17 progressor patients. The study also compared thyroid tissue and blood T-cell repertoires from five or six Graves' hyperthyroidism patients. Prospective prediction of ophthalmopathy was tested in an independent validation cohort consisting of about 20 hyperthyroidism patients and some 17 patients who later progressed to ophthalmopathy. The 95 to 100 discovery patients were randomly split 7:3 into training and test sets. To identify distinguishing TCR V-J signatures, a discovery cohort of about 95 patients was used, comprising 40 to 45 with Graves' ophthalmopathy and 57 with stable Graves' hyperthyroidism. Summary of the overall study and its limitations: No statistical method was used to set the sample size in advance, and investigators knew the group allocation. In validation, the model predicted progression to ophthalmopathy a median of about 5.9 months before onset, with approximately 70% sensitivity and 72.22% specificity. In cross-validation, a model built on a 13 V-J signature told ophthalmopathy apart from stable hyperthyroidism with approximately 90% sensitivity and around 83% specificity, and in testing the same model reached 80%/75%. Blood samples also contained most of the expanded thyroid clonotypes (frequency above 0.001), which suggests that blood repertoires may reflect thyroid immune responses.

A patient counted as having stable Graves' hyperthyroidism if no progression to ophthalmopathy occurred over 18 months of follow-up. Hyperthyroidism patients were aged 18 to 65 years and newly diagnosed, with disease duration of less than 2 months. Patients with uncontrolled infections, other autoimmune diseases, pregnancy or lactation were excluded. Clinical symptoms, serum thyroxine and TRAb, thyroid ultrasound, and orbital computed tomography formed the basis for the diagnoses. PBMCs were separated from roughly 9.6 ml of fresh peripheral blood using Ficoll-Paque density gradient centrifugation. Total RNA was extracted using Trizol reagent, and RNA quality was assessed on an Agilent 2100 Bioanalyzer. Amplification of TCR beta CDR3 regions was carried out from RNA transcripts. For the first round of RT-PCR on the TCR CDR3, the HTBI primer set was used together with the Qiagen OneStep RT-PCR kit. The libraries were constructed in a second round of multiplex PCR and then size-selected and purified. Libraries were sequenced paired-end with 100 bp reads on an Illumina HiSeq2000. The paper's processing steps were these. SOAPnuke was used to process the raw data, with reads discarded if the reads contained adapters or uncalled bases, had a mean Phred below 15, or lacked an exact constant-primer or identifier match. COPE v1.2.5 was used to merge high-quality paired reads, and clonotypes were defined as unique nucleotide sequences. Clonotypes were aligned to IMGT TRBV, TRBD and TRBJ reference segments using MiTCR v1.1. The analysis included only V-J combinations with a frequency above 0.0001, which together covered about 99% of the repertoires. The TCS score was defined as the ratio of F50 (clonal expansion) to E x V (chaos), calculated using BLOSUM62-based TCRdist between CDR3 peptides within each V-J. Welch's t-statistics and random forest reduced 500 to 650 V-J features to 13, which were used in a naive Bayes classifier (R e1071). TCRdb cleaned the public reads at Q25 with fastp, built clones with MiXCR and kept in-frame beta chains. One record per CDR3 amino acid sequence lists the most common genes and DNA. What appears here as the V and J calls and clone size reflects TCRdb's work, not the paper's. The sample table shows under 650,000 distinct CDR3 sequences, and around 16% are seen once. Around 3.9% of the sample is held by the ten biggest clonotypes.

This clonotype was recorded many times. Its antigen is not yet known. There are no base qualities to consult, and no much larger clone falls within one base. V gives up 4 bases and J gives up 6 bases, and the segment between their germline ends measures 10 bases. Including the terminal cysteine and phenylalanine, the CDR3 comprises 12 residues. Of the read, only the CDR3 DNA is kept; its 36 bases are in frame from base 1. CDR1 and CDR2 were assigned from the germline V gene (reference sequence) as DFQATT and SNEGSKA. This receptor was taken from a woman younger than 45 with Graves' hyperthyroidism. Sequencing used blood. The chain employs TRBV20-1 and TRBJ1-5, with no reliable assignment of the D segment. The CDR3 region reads CSAMGGPQPQHF. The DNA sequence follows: TGCAGTGCTATGGGTGGACCTCAGCCCCAGCATTTT.